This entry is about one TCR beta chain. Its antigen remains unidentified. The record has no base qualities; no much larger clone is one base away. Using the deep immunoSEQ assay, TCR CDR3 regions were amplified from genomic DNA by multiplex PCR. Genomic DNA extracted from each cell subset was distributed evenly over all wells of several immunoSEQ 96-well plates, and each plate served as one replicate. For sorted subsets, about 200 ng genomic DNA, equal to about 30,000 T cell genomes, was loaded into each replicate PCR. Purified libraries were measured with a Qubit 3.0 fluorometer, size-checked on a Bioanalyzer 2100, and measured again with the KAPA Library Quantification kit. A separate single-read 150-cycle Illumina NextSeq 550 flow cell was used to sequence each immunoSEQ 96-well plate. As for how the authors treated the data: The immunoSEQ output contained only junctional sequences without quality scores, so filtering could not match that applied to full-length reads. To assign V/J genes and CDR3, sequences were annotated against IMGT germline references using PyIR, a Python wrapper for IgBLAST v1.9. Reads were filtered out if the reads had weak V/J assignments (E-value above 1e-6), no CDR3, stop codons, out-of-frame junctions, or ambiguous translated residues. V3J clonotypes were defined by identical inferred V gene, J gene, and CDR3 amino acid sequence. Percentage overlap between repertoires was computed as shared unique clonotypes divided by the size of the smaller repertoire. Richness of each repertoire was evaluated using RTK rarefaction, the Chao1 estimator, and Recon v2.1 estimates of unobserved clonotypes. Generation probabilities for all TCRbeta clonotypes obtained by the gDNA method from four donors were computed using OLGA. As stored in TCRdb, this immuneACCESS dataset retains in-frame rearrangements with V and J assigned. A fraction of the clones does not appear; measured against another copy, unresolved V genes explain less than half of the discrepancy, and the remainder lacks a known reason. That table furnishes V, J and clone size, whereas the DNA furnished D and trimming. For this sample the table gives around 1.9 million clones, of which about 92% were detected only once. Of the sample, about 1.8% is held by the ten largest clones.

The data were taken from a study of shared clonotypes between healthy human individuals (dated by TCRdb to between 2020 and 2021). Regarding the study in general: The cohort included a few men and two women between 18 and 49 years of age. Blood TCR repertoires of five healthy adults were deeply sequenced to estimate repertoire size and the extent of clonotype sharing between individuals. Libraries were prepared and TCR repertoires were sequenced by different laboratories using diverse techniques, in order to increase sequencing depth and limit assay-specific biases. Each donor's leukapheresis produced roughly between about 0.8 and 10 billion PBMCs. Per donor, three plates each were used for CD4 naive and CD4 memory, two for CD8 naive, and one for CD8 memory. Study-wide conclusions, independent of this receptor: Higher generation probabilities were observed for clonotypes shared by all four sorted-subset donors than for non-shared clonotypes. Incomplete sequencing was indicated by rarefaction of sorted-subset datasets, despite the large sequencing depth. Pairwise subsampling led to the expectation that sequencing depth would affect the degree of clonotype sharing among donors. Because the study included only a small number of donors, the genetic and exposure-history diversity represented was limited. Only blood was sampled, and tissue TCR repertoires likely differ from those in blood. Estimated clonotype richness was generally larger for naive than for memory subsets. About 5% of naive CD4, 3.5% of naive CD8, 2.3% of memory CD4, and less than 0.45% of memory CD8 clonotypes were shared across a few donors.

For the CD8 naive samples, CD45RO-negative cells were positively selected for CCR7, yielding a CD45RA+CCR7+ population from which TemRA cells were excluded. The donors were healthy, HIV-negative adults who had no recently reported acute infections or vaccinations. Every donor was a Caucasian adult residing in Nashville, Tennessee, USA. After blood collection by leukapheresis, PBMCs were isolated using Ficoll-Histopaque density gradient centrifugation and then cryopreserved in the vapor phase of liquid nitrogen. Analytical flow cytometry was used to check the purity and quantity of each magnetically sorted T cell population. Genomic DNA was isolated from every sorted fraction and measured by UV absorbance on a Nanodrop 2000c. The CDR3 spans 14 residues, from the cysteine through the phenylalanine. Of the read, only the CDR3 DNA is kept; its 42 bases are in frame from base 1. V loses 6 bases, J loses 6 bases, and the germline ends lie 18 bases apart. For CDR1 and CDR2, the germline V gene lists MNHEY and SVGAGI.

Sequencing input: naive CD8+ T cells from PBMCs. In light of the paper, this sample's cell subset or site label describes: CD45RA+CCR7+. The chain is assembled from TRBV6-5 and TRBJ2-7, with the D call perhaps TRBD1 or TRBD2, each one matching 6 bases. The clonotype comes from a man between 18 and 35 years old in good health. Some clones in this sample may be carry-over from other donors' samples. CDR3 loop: CASSLDRGPSEQYF. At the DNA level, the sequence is TGTGCCAGCAGCTTAGATCGGGGGCCCTCCGAGCAGTACTTC.